A single sample is the source of the 7 T cell receptor beta chains below, sequenced in a study of beta chain features in type 1 diabetes. Whole-study results and caveats: Shortening that was moderate but significant affected the TCRB CDR3s of Type 1 diabetes patients in all four CD4+ subsets.

Isolated RNA was reverse transcribed in full, so expressed TCRB transcripts were sequenced. The data were produced by immunoSEQ multiplex PCR, yet TCRdb's version contains in-frame clones alone and is incomplete. The data contain 300,000 to 350,000 clones, around 9.3% of them singletons. Their recognized antigens are unknown. The sample comprised central memory CD4+ T cells from blood. Every receptor here comes from a man aged 30 to 39 with type 1 diabetes.

This clone was counted a few times. This chain connects TRBV5-1 to TRBJ1-6; 7 nucleotides line up with TRBD1. J lost 7 bases, V lost 3 bases, and 7 bases had no gene match. Germline V gene lookup returns CDR1 SGHRS and CDR2 YFSETQ. The length of the CDR3 is 15 residues. The CDR3 nucleotides are TGCGCCAGCAGCTATCAGACAGGGAGCAATTCACCCCTCCACTTT. Its protein is CASSYQTGSNSPLHF.

The chain uses TRBV18 and TRBJ2-1; D is unclear. With 2 bases removed from V and 6 bases from J, the gap between germline ends came to 14 bases. Germline values: CDR1 KGHSH, CDR2 LQKENI. The CDR3 has 15 amino acids. The CDR3 loop reads CASSPMGIGANEQFF. Written as DNA, the CDR3 is TGTGCCAGCTCACCAATGGGAATAGGTGCCAATGAGCAGTTCTTC. Full variable domain (missing parts from reference TRBV18 and TRBJ2-1): NAGVMQNPRHLVRRRGQEARLRCSPMKGHSHVYWYRQLPEEGLKFMVYLQKENIIDESGMPKERFSAEFPKEGPSILRIQQVVRGDSAAYFCASSPMGIGANEQFFGPGTRLTVL.

The chain has TRBV4-3 and TRBJ1-1, with TRBD1 matching over 9 bases. After removal of 1 base from V and 6 bases from J, the junction contained 9 bases not matched to a gene. Germline V lookup: CDR1 LGHNA, CDR2 YSLEER. This CDR3 comprises 16 residues. The CDR3 DNA follows: TGCGCCAGCAGCCAAGCCGGGACAGGGAATATTGCTGAAGCTTTCTTT. Residues: CASSQAGTGNIAEAFF.

V gene TRBV18 combines with J gene TRBJ1-1; D possibly corresponds to TRBD1 (6 bases). Deletions cut 4 bases from V and 8 bases from J, with 14 bases between. The CDR3 runs 13 residues. Germline assignment: CDR1 KGHSH and CDR2 LQKENI. The CDR3 reads CASSRPGDPEAFF. The CDR3 DNA reads as TGTGCCAGCTCACGGCCAGGGGACCCGGAAGCTTTCTTT. The full variable domain, rest sourced from reference TRBV18 and TRBJ1-1, is NAGVMQNPRHLVRRRGQEARLRCSPMKGHSHVYWYRQLPEEGLKFMVYLQKENIIDESGMPKERFSAEFPKEGPSILRIQQVVRGDSAAYFCASSRPGDPEAFFGQGTRLTVV.

The gene calls are TRBV7-2 and TRBJ2-3; D is uncertain. Germline CDR1 is SGHTA and CDR2 is FQGNSA. V lost 1 base and J lost 1, with 6 bases in between. This CDR3 contains 14 residues. CDR3 nucleotides: TGTGCCAGCAGCTTAGGTGTGGGCACAGATACGCAGTATTTT. As protein: CASSLGVGTDTQYF.

This clone was recorded a few times. The rearrangement joins TRBV7-2 to TRBJ2-5, with D possibly matching TRBD1 (6 bases). This CDR3 contains 16 residues. The ends were cut back, 4 bases at V and 5 bases at J, with 20 bases in the middle. Germline V CDR1 and CDR2: SGHTA, FQGNSA. The CDR3 DNA sequence: TGTGCCAGCAGCTCCAAACAGGGATTGGGGTTTGAGACCCAGTACTTC. As protein: CASSSKQGLGFETQYF. The entire variable domain, with the rest obtained from reference TRBV7-2 and TRBJ2-5, is as follows: GAGVSQSPSNKVTEKGKDVELRCDPISGHTALYWYRQSLGQGLEFLIYFQGNSAPDKSGLPSDRFSAERTGGSVSTLTIQRTQQEDSAVYLCASSSKQGLGFETQYFGPGTRLLVL.

The J gene is TRBJ1-1, the V gene TRBV29-1; possibly TRBD1 for D (6 bases). In germline, CDR1 is SQVTM, CDR2 ANQGSEA. V shed 5 bases and J shed 2 bases, with 9 bases lying between them. The CDR3 spans 12 residues. CDR3 DNA: TGCAGCGTTTTGACAGGAAACACTGAAGCTTTCTTT. Its translation: CSVLTGNTEAFF.